The subject of this entry is one TCR beta chain. Antigen unknown. This sample is drawn from a study of beta chain features in type 1 diabetes. Whole-study results and caveats: The influence of HLA type on TCRB rearrangement stayed undetermined. The study found that naive, central memory and Treg TCRB repertoires appeared more similar in patients than in healthy donors. TCRB CDR3s were moderately but significantly shorter in Type 1 diabetes patients in all four CD4+ subsets.

The investigators reverse transcribed all of the isolated RNA, so they sequenced expressed TCRB transcripts. The table came from immunoSEQ multiplex PCR; TCRdb's copy has only in-frame clones and leaves some out. The sample has 240,000 or so clones, roughly 22% seen once. Germline V gene sequence: CDR1 SGHDT, CDR2 YYEEEE. V lost 4 bases to trimming and J lost 0 bases, with 17 bases between them. This CDR3 spans 16 amino acids. The TCR was taken from a woman aged 40 to 50 with type 1 diabetes. Material for sequencing was naive CD4+ T cells from blood. The chain couples TRBV5-6 to TRBJ2-7; possibly TRBD2 for D (5 bases). The CDR3: CASSPDWNGGSYEQYF. CDR3 in DNA: TGTGCCAGCAGCCCAGATTGGAACGGAGGCTCCTACGAGCAGTACTTC.